This T cell receptor (beta chain) was profiled in a study of cytomegalovirus exposure and HLA in healthy donors. CDR3 length equals 15 residues. Looked up from germline, CDR1 is MNHEY and CDR2 is SMNVEV (reference sequence). The J segment lost 7 bases and the V segment lost 3 bases, leaving 3 bases of the junction unmatched. TCRdb's table, derived via immunoSEQ multiplex PCR, lists solely in-frame clones and lacks some. Here the sample spans over 75,000 clones, roughly 85% being singletons. The V call is TRBV27, the J call TRBJ2-2; 12 bases map to TRBD2. This clonotype originated in a man between 18 and 35 years old in good health and CMV-seropositive. Sequenced: PBMCs. The CDR3 region has the DNA TGTGCCAGCAGTTTGGGACTAGCGGGTATCGGGGAGCTGTTTTTT. This codes for CASSLGLAGIGELFF.